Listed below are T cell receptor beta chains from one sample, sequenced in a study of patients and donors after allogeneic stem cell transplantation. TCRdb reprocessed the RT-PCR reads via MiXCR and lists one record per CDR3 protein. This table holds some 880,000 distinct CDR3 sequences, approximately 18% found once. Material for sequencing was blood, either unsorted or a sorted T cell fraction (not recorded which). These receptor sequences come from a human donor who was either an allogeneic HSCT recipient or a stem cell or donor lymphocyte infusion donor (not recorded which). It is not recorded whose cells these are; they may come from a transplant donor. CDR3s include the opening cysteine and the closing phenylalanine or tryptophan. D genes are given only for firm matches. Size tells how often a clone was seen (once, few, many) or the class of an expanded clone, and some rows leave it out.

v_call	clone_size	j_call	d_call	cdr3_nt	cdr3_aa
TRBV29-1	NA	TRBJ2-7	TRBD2	TGCAGCGTTGGGACTAGCGGTTACTACGAGCAGTACTTC	CSVGTSGYYEQYF
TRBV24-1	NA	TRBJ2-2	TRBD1	TGTGCCACCAGTGCGTACCGGGACAGGGGGCTGTGGAGCACCGGGGAGCTGTTTTTT	CATSAYRDRGLWSTGELFF
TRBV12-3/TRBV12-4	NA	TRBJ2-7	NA	TGTGCCAGCAGCACTGACAATCCCTACGAGCAGTACTTC	CASSTDNPYEQYF
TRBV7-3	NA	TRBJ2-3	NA	TGTGCCAGCAGCTTAACTGGCAGGGTGGAAGATACGCAGTATTTT	CASSLTGRVEDTQYF
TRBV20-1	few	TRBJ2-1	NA	TGCAGTGCTAGAGAGTATACCTACAATGAGCAGTTCTTC	CSAREYTYNEQFF
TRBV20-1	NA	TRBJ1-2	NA	TGCAGTGCTAGGGAAGTCACAGGGAGCGGGGAAGATGGCTACACCTTC	CSAREVTGSGEDGYTF
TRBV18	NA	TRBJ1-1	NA	TGTGCCAGCTCATACACCATTCGGCGGGGGATGAACACTGAAGCTTTCTTT	CASSYTIRRGMNTEAFF
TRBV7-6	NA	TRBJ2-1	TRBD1	TGTGCCAGCAGCTCTACCCAGGGGGTATGGTACAATGAGCAGTTCTTC	CASSSTQGVWYNEQFF
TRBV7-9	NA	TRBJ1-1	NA	TGTGCCAGCAGTGATTTGGACAAAACTGAAGCTTTCTTT	CASSDLDKTEAFF
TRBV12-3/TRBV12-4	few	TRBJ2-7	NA	TGTGCCAGCAGTATAAGCCAGGGTTACGAGCAGTACTTC	CASSISQGYEQYF
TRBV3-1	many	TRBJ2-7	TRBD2	TGTGCCAGCAGCCAAGGACTAGCGGGACTTTACGAGCAGTACTTC	CASSQGLAGLYEQYF
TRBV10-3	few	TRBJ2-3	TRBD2	TGTGCCATCAGTGGGCTAGCGGGCGGCACAGATACGCAGTATTTT	CAISGLAGGTDTQYF
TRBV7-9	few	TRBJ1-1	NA	TGTGCCAGCAGCAGGAGCCAAGGCACTGAAGCTTTCTTT	CASSRSQGTEAFF
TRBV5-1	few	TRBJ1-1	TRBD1	TGCGCCAGCAGTCCAACAGGACAGGGGATCGGCACTGAAGCTTTCTTT	CASSPTGQGIGTEAFF
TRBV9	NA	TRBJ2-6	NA	TGTGCCAGCAGCACCCAGGGCTCTGGGGCCAACGTCCTGACTTTC	CASSTQGSGANVLTF
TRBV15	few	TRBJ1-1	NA	TGTGCCACCAGCAGAGAATTGGTGGGAACAGGGGAAGCTTTCTTT	CATSRELVGTGEAFF
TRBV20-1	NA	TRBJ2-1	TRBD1	TGCAGTGCTTCGGACAGGACAACCTACAATGAGCAGTTCTTC	CSASDRTTYNEQFF
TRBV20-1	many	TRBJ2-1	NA	TGCAGTGCTAGAGGCGGGTACAATGAGCAGTTCTTC	CSARGGYNEQFF
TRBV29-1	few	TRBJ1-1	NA	TGCAGCGCTGGGCAATCGGGCACTGAAGCTTTCTTT	CSAGQSGTEAFF
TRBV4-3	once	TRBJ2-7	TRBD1	TGCGCCAGCAGCCATGGGACAGGGGTTTACGAGCAGTACTTC	CASSHGTGVYEQYF
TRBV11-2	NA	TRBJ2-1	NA	TGTGCCAGCAGCTTAGATAAACAGGAGCAGTTCTTC	CASSLDKQEQFF
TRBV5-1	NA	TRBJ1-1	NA	TGCGCCAGCAGCCGTGGTCGGGGCATGGACACTGAAGCTTTCTTT	CASSRGRGMDTEAFF
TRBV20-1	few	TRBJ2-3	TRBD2	TGCAGTGCTAGAGCCTCCGGGACTAGCACGGATACGCAGTATTTT	CSARASGTSTDTQYF
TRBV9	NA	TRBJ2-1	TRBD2	TGTGCCAGCAGCGCAGGACTAGACAATGAGCAGTTCTTC	CASSAGLDNEQFF
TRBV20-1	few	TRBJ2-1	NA	TGCAGTGCCAGGACTTCTCCCGGCTCCTACAATGAGCAGTTCTTC	CSARTSPGSYNEQFF
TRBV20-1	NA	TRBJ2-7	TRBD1	TGCAGTGCTATCCCAGGGGGCGCCGGGTACGAGCAGTACTTC	CSAIPGGAGYEQYF
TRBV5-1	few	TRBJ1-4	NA	TGCGCCAGCAGCATCACCGGGACCTATAATGAAAAACTGTTTTTT	CASSITGTYNEKLFF
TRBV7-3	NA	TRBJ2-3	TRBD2	TGTGCCAGTAATAGCGGGGGTAGGACAGATACGCAGTATTTT	CASNSGGRTDTQYF
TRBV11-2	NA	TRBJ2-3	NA	TGTGCCAGCAGCTTAGTCGTAGGGCGGGGCTTGCGGTCAGATACGCAGTATTTT	CASSLVVGRGLRSDTQYF
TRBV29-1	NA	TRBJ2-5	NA	TGCAGCGTTGATTCGAAGCCGGGACTGGGCTTCCAAGAGACCCAGTACTTC	CSVDSKPGLGFQETQYF
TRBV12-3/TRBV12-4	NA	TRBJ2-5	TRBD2	TGTGCCAGCAGTCGGGGACTAGCGGGGGGGCGTCGGGAGACCCAGTACTTC	CASSRGLAGGRRETQYF
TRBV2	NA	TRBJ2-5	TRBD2	TGTGCCAGCACCGCCCCCGGGACTAGCGGAGAGACCCAGTACTTC	CASTAPGTSGETQYF
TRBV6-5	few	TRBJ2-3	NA	TGTGCCAGCAGTTACACCCGACAAGCAGATACGCAGTATTTT	CASSYTRQADTQYF
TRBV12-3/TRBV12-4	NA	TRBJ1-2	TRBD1	TGTGCCAGCAGGGACAGGGGCGATGGCTACACCTTC	CASRDRGDGYTF
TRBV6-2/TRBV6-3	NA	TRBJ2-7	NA	TGTGCCAGCAGTTACCCCGGACGGAGCTCCTACGAGCAGTACTTC	CASSYPGRSSYEQYF
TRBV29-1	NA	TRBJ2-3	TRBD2	TGCAGCGTTGTTGGGGCGGGGGGACTCACAGATACGCAGTATTTT	CSVVGAGGLTDTQYF
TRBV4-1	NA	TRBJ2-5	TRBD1	TGCGCCAGCAGCCAAGAAATGGTAGGGGGCTACCAAGAGACCCAGTACTTC	CASSQEMVGGYQETQYF
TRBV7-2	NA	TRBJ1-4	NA	TGTGCCAGCAGCCGGGAGGGGGGTGGACATGAAAAACTGTTTTTT	CASSREGGGHEKLFF
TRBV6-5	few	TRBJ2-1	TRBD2	TGTGCCAGCAGTTACTTCCGTCTAGCGGGGGACAATGAGCAGTTCTTC	CASSYFRLAGDNEQFF
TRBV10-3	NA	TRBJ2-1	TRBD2	TGTGCCATCACCTCCCCCGGACTAGCGATTAATGAGCAGTTCTTC	CAITSPGLAINEQFF
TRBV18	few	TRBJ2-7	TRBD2	TGTGCCAGCTCACCATTAAGCGGGGGGGGTGACGAGCAGTACTTC	CASSPLSGGGDEQYF
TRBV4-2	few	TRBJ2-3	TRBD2	TGTGCCAGCAGCCCTAAAAGGGGAAAGCGGGGGGGCCGGGTCACAGATACGCAGTATTTT	CASSPKRGKRGGRVTDTQYF
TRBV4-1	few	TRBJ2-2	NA	TGCGCCAGCAGCCCGCTGGGGGACGGCACCGGGGAGCTGTTTTTT	CASSPLGDGTGELFF
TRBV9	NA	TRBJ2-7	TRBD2	TGTGCCAGCAGCGTAGATCCTAGCGGGAGCTACGAGCAGTACTTC	CASSVDPSGSYEQYF
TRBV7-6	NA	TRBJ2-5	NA	TGTGCCAGCAGCTTAGAGGCTCACCAAGAGACCCAGTACTTC	CASSLEAHQETQYF